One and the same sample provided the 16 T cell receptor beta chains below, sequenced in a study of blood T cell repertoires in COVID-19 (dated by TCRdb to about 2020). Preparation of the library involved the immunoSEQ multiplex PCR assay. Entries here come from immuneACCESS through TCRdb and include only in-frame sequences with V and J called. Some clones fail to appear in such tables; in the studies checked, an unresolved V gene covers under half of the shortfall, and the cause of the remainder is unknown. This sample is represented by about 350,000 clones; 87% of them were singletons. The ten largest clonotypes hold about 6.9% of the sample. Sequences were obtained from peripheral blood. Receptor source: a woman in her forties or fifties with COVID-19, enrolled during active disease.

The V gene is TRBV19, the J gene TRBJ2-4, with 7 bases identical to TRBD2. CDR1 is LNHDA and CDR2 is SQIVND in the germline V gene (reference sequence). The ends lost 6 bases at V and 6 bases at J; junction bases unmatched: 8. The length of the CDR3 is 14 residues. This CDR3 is CASSASGNINIQYF. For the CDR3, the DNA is TGTGCCAGTAGCGCAAGCGGGAATATAAACATTCAGTACTTC.

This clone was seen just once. This CDR3 reads CASSFLTGQTEAFF. For the CDR3, the DNA is TGTGCCAGCAGCTTTCTGACAGGGCAAACTGAAGCTTTCTTT. The chain carries TRBV5-5 and TRBJ1-1, with 7 bases lining up with TRBD1. Per the germline V gene, CDR1 is SGHKS and CDR2 is YYEKEE (reference sequence). This CDR3 is 14 amino acids long. Trimming at V came to 2 bases and at J to 5 bases, leaving 6 bases not matched to a gene.

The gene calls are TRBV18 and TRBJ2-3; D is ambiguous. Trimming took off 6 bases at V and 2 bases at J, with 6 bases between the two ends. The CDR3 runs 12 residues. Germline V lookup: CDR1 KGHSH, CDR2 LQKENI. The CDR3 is CASSLLTDTQYF. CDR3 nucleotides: TGTGCCAGCTCCCTCCTCACAGATACGCAGTATTTT.

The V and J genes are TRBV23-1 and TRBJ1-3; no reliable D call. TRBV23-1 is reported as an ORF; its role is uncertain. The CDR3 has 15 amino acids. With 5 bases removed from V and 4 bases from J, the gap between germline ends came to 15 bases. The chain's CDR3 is CASSGRVRRGNTIYF. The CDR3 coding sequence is TGCGCCAGCAGTGGGAGGGTCCGGAGGGGAAACACCATATATTTT.

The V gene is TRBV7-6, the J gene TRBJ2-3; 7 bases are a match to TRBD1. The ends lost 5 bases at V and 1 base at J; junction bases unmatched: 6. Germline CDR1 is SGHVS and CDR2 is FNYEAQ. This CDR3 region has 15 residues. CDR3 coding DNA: TGTGCCAGCAGCCAGCGACAGGGTGGCACAGATACGCAGTATTTT. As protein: CASSQRQGGTDTQYF.

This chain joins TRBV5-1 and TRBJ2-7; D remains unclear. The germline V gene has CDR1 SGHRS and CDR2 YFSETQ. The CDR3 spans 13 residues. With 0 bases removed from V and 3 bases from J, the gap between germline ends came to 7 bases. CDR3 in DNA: TGCGCCAGCAGCTTGGAGAGCTACTACGAGCAGTACTTC. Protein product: CASSLESYYEQYF.

The CDR3 DNA is TGTGCCAGCAGCTTCGTCCTAGCGGATTACAATGAGCAGTTCTTC. It translates to CASSFVLADYNEQFF. This chain links TRBV7-8 with TRBJ2-1; 7 bases match TRBD2. V was pared by 3 bases and J by 4 bases, with 6 bases of the junction left unmatched. This CDR3 has 15 amino acids. CDR1 and CDR2 (germline): SGHVS, FQNEAQ.

In DNA form, the CDR3 reads TGTGCCAGCAGTGACTCCCCCGGGACAGACATCTCTGGGGCCAACGTCCTGACTTTC. Residues: CASSDSPGTDISGANVLTF. The genes are TRBV6-4 and TRBJ2-6, with 7 bases aligning to TRBD1. The length of the CDR3 is 19 residues. V shed 0 bases and J 0 bases; nucleotides not matched to a gene: 8. Germline loops: CDR1 MRHNA, CDR2 SNTAGT.

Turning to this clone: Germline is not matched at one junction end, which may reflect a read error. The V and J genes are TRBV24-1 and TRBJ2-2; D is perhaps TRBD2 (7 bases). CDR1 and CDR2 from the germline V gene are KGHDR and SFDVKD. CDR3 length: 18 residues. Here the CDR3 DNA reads TGTGCCGCCAGTGACACTCAAGCCGGCAGGGGAGGGACCGGGGAGCTGTTTTTT. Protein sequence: CAASDTQAGRGGTGELFF.

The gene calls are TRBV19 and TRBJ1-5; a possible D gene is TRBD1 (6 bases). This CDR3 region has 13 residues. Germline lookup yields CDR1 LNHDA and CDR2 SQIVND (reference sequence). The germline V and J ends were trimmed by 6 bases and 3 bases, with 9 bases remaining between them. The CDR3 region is CASRDSFNQPQHF. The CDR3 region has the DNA TGTGCCAGTAGGGACAGTTTCAATCAGCCCCAGCATTTT.

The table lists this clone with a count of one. The CDR3 sequence is CATSDSDQPQHF. The CDR3 region has the DNA TGTGCCACCAGTGACAGCGATCAGCCCCAGCATTTT. This chain links TRBV15 with TRBJ1-5, with D possibly matching TRBD1 (5 bases). CDR3 length: 12 amino acids. CDR1 and CDR2 from the germline V gene are LNHNV and YYDKDF (reference sequence). Trimming removed 6 bases from V and 5 bases from J, with 8 bases in between.

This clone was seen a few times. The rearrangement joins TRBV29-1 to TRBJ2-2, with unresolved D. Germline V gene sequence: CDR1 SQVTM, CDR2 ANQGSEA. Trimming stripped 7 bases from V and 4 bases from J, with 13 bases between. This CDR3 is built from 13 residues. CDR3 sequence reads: CSADPGFTGELFF. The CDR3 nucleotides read TGCAGCGCGGACCCAGGCTTCACCGGGGAGCTGTTTTTT.

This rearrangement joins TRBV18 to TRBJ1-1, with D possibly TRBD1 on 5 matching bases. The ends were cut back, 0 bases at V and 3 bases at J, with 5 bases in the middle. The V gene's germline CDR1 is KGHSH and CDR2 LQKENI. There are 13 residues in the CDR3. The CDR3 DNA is TGTGCCAGCTCACCACCAGGGGACACTGAAGCTTTCTTT. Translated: CASSPPGDTEAFF. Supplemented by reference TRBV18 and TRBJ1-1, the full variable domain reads NAGVMQNPRHLVRRRGQEARLRCSPMKGHSHVYWYRQLPEEGLKFMVYLQKENIIDESGMPKERFSAEFPKEGPSILRIQQVVRGDSAAYFCASSPPGDTEAFFGQGTRLTVV.

The CDR3 loop is CASSFGRGQRGPTEAFF. The CDR3, as DNA: TGTGCCAGCAGCTTCGGGAGGGGGCAAAGGGGGCCCACTGAAGCTTTCTTT. The chain employs TRBV5-8 and TRBJ1-1; TRBD1 matches at 7 bases. CDR3 length: 17 residues. V lost 2 bases, J lost 4 bases, and 14 bases stayed unmatched. Germline V lookup: CDR1 SGHTS, CDR2 YDEGEE.

Here the CDR3 DNA reads TGCGCCAGCAGCCAAGATGTGGCTAGCGGGAATTCAGATACGCAGTATTTT. Translating gives CASSQDVASGNSDTQYF. The chain combines TRBV4-1 with TRBJ2-3, with 9 bases matching TRBD2. The CDR3 sequence is 17 residues long. V dropped 0 bases and J dropped 4; count of bases not matched to a gene: 8. CDR1 is MGHRA, CDR2 YSYEKL, per germline.

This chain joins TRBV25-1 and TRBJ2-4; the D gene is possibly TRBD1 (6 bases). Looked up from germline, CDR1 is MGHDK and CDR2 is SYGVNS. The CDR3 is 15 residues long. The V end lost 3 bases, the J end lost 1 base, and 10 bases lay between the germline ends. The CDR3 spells CASSDPGQAKNIQYF. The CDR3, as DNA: TGTGCCAGCAGTGACCCCGGACAGGCCAAAAACATTCAGTACTTC.